This entry lists 12 T cell receptor beta chains sequenced from one sample in a study of T cell responses to AZD1222 COVID-19 vaccine (dated by TCRdb to 2020 to 2023). The meaning of the sample's time point label: baseline before first vaccination. Libraries came from the immunoSEQ multiplex PCR assay. TCRdb carries this immuneACCESS record with in-frame sequences only. Its versions omit some clonotypes, under half of them owing to an unresolved V gene in the studies checked, with the rest unexplained. A total of about 110,000 clones appear in this sample, 91% of them only once. Around 7.5% of the sample belongs to the ten largest clones. The sequencing used peripheral blood, collected on day 0 of AZD1222 vaccination. The receptors originated from an adult in good health.

In its sample, this clone was seen once. The J gene is TRBJ1-2, the V gene TRBV23-1; 8 bases are a match to TRBD1. TRBV23-1 is recorded as an ORF, its role being uncertain. V dropped 2 bases and J dropped 8; count of bases not matched to a gene: 10. CDR3 length: 15 amino acids. The CDR3 DNA sequence: TGCGCCAGCAGTCAACCTTGGACAGGGATGGGCGGCTACACCTTC. It encodes CASSQPWTGMGGYTF.

This chain connects TRBV6-2 or TRBV6-3 to TRBJ2-7; D uncertain. The CDR3 extends over 11 amino acids. Trimming cost V 5 bases and J 0 bases, with 2 bases left between them. Germline V gene lookup returns CDR1 MNHEY and CDR2 SVGEGT. The CDR3 coding sequence is TGTGCCAGCAGTCGCTCCTACGAGCAGTACTTC. It yields the protein CASSRSYEQYF.

This clone was counted a single time. The chain is built from TRBV27 and TRBJ1-6; D gene uncertain. In germline, CDR1 is MNHEY, CDR2 SMNVEV (reference sequence). Trimming shortened V by 4 bases and J by 11 bases, and 9 bases separated the two germline ends. The CDR3 totals 12 residues. The CDR3 nucleotides read TGTGCCAGCAGTTCCTACGGGACACCCCTCCACTTT. Its translation: CASSSYGTPLHF.

V usage is TRBV2 and J usage is TRBJ2-3; D call uncertain. CDR1 is SNHLY and CDR2 is FYNNEI in the germline V gene. With 7 bases removed from V and 6 bases from J, the gap between germline ends came to 14 bases. The CDR3 is 13 amino acids. The CDR3 sequence is CASILLGPDTQYF. For the CDR3, the DNA is TGTGCCAGCATTTTACTCGGGCCCGATACGCAGTATTTT.

Remarks on this clone: Different DNA sequences within this sample yield the same CDR3. The gene calls are TRBV5-1 and TRBJ1-2; D unresolved. The CDR3 is made up of 14 amino acids. In germline, CDR1 is SGHRS, CDR2 YFSETQ. The germline V and J ends were trimmed by 2 bases and 0 bases, with 8 bases remaining between them. CDR3 amino acids: CASSLAGANYGYTF. As DNA, the CDR3 is TGCGCCAGCAGCTTAGCGGGAGCTAACTATGGCTACACCTTC.

J is TRBJ1-5 and V is TRBV2; D ambiguous. Per germline, CDR1 SNHLY and CDR2 FYNNEI. The CDR3 consists of 15 residues. Trimming stripped 6 bases from V and 2 bases from J, with 14 bases between. Written as DNA, the CDR3 is TGTGCCAGCAGGGAAATCGGTTTGGGCAATCAGCCCCAGCATTTT. Translation: CASREIGLGNQPQHF.

The V gene is TRBV29-1, the J gene TRBJ2-7; D uncertain. The CDR3 covers 12 residues. Germline V gives CDR1 SQVTM, CDR2 ANQGSEA. With 4 bases removed from V and 0 bases from J, the gap between germline ends came to 7 bases. CDR3: CSVAISSYEQYF. CDR3 in DNA: TGCAGCGTTGCCATAAGCTCCTACGAGCAGTACTTC.

The genes are TRBV6-5 and TRBJ1-1; D remains ambiguous. The germline gives CDR1 MNHEY, CDR2 SVGAGI. V lost 7 bases to trimming and J lost 3 bases, with 6 bases between them. This CDR3 is built from 11 residues. CDR3 sequence: CASTFYTEAFF. The DNA for the CDR3 is TGTGCCAGCACCTTTTACACTGAAGCTTTCTTT.

The chain combines TRBV5-4 with TRBJ1-1; no reliable D call. The CDR3 length is 14 residues. The germline V gene has CDR1 SGHNT and CDR2 YYREEE (reference sequence). Trimming shortened V by 1 base and J by 1 base, and 8 bases separated the two germline ends. For the CDR3, the DNA is TGTGCCAGCAGCTTGATAGGTAGGAACACTGAAGCTTTCTTT. Encoded protein: CASSLIGRNTEAFF.

The V call is TRBV18, the J call TRBJ1-4; no definite D call. The germline V gene encodes CDR1 KGHSH and CDR2 LQKENI. Trimming pared 3 bases from V and 8 bases from J, leaving 19 bases between. The CDR3 contains 16 residues. The CDR3 DNA is TGTGCCAGCTCACCCTCTCTGCAAGGGTTAAACGAAAAACTGTTTTTT. Translation: CASSPSLQGLNEKLFF.

This chain uses TRBV4-2 with TRBJ1-1; a weak D match, TRBD1 (6 bases). CDR3 length: 13 residues. From germline, CDR1 is LGHNA and CDR2 YNFKEQ. Trimming shortened V by 1 base and J by 10 bases, and 13 bases separated the two germline ends. Here the CDR3 reads CASSQGKGVRAFF. The DNA for the CDR3 is TGTGCCAGCAGCCAAGGAAAGGGGGTTCGAGCTTTCTTT.

The rearrangement joins TRBV5-4 to TRBJ1-2, with a weak D call TRBD1 (6 bases). Trimming took 2 bases from V and 2 from J, leaving 10 bases between them. Germline lookup yields CDR1 SGHNT and CDR2 YYREEE (reference sequence). The CDR3 consists of 14 residues. The DNA for the CDR3 is TGTGCCAGCAGCTTTCGGGGGGGCAACTATGGCTACACCTTC. Amino acid sequence: CASSFRGGNYGYTF. Using reference TRBV5-4 and TRBJ1-2 for the parts outside the CDR3, the full variable domain is ETGVTQSPTHLIKTRGQQVTLRCSSQSGHNTVSWYQQALGQGPQFIFQYYREEENGRGNFPPRFSGLQFPNYSSELNVNALELDDSALYLCASSFRGGNYGYTFGSGTRLTVV.